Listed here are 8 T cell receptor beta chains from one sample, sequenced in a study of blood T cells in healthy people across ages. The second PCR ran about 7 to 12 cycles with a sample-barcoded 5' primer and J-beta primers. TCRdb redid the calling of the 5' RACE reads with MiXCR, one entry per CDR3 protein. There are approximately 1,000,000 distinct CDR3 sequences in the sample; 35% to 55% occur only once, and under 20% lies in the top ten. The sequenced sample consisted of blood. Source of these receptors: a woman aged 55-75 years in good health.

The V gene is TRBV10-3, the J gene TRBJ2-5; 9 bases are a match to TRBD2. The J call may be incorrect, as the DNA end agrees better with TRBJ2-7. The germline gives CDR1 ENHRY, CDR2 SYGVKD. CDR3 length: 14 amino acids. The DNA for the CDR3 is TGTGCCATCAGTGTGATCTCTAGCGGGAACGAGCAGTACTTC. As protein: CAISVISSGNEQYF.

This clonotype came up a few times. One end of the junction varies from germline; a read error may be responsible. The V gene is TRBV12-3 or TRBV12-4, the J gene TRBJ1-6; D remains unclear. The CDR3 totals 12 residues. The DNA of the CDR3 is TGCGCCAGCAGCCTCCTGAATTCACCCCTCCACTTT. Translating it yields CASSLLNSPLHF.

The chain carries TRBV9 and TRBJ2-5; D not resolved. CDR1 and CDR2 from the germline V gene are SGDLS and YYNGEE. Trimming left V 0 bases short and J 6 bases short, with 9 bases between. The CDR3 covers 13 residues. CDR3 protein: CASSVDLLKTQYF. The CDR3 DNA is TGTGCCAGCAGCGTAGATCTTTTGAAGACCCAGTACTTC.

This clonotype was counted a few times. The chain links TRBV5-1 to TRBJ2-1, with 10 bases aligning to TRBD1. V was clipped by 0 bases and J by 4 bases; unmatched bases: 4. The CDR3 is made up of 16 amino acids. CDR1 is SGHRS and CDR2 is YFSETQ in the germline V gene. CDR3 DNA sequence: TGCGCCAGCAGCTTGGGACCGGGACAGGGGTACAATGAGCAGTTCTTC. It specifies CASSLGPGQGYNEQFF.

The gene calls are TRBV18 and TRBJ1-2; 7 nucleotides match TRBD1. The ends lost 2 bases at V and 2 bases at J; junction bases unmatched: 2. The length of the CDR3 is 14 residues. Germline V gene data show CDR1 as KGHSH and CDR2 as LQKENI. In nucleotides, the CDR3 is TGTGCCAGCTCACCAAAGACAGGGAACTATGGCTACACCTTC. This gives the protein CASSPKTGNYGYTF.

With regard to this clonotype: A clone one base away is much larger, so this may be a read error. CDR3 bases: TGCAGCATTGAAGGCTGGACTAGTCCCAATGAGCAGTTCTTC. It codes for CSIEGWTSPNEQFF. V gene TRBV29-1 combines with J gene TRBJ2-1; 7 nucleotides line up with TRBD2. The CDR3 loop spans 14 amino acids. Germline assignment: CDR1 SQVTM and CDR2 ANQGSEA.

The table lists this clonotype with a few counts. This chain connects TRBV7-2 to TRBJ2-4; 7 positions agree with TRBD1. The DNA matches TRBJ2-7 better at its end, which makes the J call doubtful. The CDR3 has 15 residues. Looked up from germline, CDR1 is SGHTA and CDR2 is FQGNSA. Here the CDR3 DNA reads TGTGCCAGCAGCTCTGGTTGGGACAGCCCAGGCGAGCAGTACTTC. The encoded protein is CASSSGWDSPGEQYF.

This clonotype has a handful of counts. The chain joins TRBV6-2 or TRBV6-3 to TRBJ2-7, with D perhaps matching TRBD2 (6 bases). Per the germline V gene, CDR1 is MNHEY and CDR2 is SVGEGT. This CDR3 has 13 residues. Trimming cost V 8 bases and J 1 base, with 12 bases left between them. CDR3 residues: CASGAGMSYEQYF. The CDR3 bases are TGTGCCAGCGGGGCGGGAATGTCCTACGAGCAGTACTTC.